The 17 T cell receptor beta chains listed next were all sequenced from one sample in a study of technical replicates of blood from several donors. Sequencing was performed with immunoSEQ multiplex PCR; in TCRdb, only in-frame clones are kept and a portion is missing. The sample shows 70,000 or so clones, 80% to 90% of them seen only once. The sample consisted of PBMCs. The origin of the receptors is a human donor in good health. Some clones in this sample may be carry-over from other donors' samples.

The CDR3 is CAWRSAGSSNQPQHF. The CDR3 region has the DNA TGTGCCTGGAGGTCGGCAGGGTCCTCGAATCAGCCCCAGCATTTT. V and J are TRBV30 and TRBJ1-5, with a tentative D call TRBD1 (5 bases). The germline CDR1 and CDR2 sequences are GTSNPN and SVGIG (reference sequence). V was clipped by 3 bases and J by 4 bases, with 16 bases between them. The CDR3 is 15 residues long.

The gene calls are TRBV19 and TRBJ2-7; the D gene is possibly TRBD1 (5 bases). Between the trimmed V and J ends, which lost 5 bases and 2 bases, there was a span of 16 bases. The CDR3 runs 15 residues. CDR1 LNHDA and CDR2 SQIVND come from the germline V gene (reference sequence). As DNA, the CDR3 is TGTGCCAGTAGTCAGATGAAGGACAACCCCTACGAGCAGTACTTC. It codes for CASSQMKDNPYEQYF.

This rearrangement joins TRBV2 to TRBJ1-4; 7 nucleotides match TRBD1. Germline V CDR1 and CDR2: SNHLY, FYNNEI. The V and J ends lost 4 bases and 0 bases, in that order; junction bases with no gene match: 2. The CDR3 sequence is 15 residues long. The CDR3 loop reads CASSGDRATNEKLFF. The CDR3 region has the DNA TGTGCCAGCAGTGGCGACAGGGCAACTAATGAAAAACTGTTTTTT.

The V gene is TRBV30, the J gene TRBJ2-7, with TRBD1 matching 7 bases. Germline CDR1 reads GTSNPN; CDR2 reads SVGIG (reference sequence). This CDR3 is built from 12 residues. The V and J ends lost 3 bases and 5 bases, in that order; junction bases with no gene match: 4. The CDR3 DNA sequence: TGTGCCTGGAGCCGACAGGGCCACGAGCAGTACTTC. Translated: CAWSRQGHEQYF. Using reference TRBV30 and TRBJ2-7 for the parts outside the CDR3, the full variable domain is SQTIHQWPATLVQPVGSPLSLECTVEGTSNPNLYWYRQAAGRGLQLLFYSVGIGQISSEVPQNLSASRPQDRQFILSSKKLLLSDSGFYLCAWSRQGHEQYFGPGTRLTVT.

This clone counts as medium-sized (0.01 to 0.1%). The same CDR3 arises from other DNA sequences in this sample as well. This chain connects TRBV5-1 to TRBJ2-1, with 8 bases identical to TRBD2. CDR1 SGHRS and CDR2 YFSETQ come from the germline V gene. V lost 2 bases, J lost 4 bases, and 2 bases stayed unmatched. CDR3 length: 14 residues. The CDR3 sequence: CASSFGGGYNEQFF. The CDR3 DNA is TGCGCCAGCAGCTTCGGGGGGGGGTACAATGAGCAGTTCTTC.

The genes are TRBV2 and TRBJ1-2; 8 nucleotides agree with TRBD1. Germline values: CDR1 SNHLY, CDR2 FYNNEI. V was clipped by 3 bases and J by 5 bases; unmatched bases: 8. This CDR3 is built from 15 residues. The CDR3 region is CASSDGQGLAYGYTF. In DNA, the CDR3 is TGTGCCAGCAGTGACGGACAGGGATTGGCATATGGCTACACCTTC.

The sample holds a few counts of this clone. The chain recombines TRBV30 with TRBJ1-1; D is possibly TRBD1 (6 bases). The CDR3 is made up of 12 amino acids. V was trimmed by 6 bases and J by 4 bases, leaving 12 bases between them. CDR1 is GTSNPN, CDR2 SVGIG, per germline (reference sequence). CDR3 protein: CACTQGPTEAFF. In DNA, the CDR3 is TGTGCCTGTACACAGGGTCCCACTGAAGCTTTCTTT.

This chain connects TRBV5-4 to TRBJ2-7; 8 bases line up with TRBD1. Germline CDR1 is SGHNT and CDR2 is YYREEE (reference sequence). The V and J ends lost 4 bases and 0 bases, in that order; junction bases with no gene match: 12. This CDR3 has 17 amino acids. The CDR3 protein is CASSVAFGDRGSYEQYF. CDR3 coding DNA: TGTGCCAGCAGCGTGGCCTTCGGTGACAGGGGCTCCTACGAGCAGTACTTC.

The V and J genes are TRBV18 and TRBJ1-1; D is perhaps TRBD1 (5 bases). The V gene lost 0 bases and the J gene lost 5 bases, with 10 bases spanning the gap. The CDR3 covers 14 residues. Germline V lookup: CDR1 KGHSH, CDR2 LQKENI. The CDR3 loop reads CASSPPVGRTEAFF. The DNA for the CDR3 is TGTGCCAGCTCACCACCGGTGGGGCGTACTGAAGCTTTCTTT.

The V and J genes are TRBV7-2 and TRBJ2-7; no clear D. Per germline, CDR1 SGHTA and CDR2 FQGNSA. V dropped 1 base and J dropped 5 bases, with 9 bases sitting between them. The CDR3 has 13 amino acids. CDR3 in DNA: TGTGCCAGCAGCTTAGGGGTAGCCCACGAGCAGTACTTC. This gives the protein CASSLGVAHEQYF.

The genes are TRBV6-5 and TRBJ2-7; D possibly corresponds to TRBD2 (6 bases). The CDR3 totals 15 residues. V gave up 0 bases and J gave up 3 bases, with 12 bases separating them. Germline CDR1 is MNHEY and CDR2 is SVGAGI. CDR3 nucleotide sequence: TGTGCCAGCAGTTACTCGAGGCGGGGCCTCTACGAGCAGTACTTC. Translated: CASSYSRRGLYEQYF.

The V gene is TRBV18, the J gene TRBJ2-7; a possible D gene is TRBD1 (5 bases). The V gene's germline CDR1 is KGHSH and CDR2 LQKENI. CDR3 length: 16 residues. The V and J ends lost 3 bases and 0 bases respectively, with 15 bases between them. CDR3 region: CASSPNLVQASYEQYF. CDR3 nucleotides: TGTGCCAGCTCACCCAACCTTGTACAGGCCTCCTACGAGCAGTACTTC. Full variable domain (missing parts from reference TRBV18 and TRBJ2-7): NAGVMQNPRHLVRRRGQEARLRCSPMKGHSHVYWYRQLPEEGLKFMVYLQKENIIDESGMPKERFSAEFPKEGPSILRIQQVVRGDSAAYFCASSPNLVQASYEQYFGPGTRLTVT.

The J gene is TRBJ2-7, the V gene TRBV6-6; possible D gene TRBD2, 7 bases. Trimming shortened V by 0 bases and J by 4 bases, and 10 bases separated the two germline ends. This CDR3 is 14 amino acids long. CDR1 is MNHNY, CDR2 SVGAGI, per germline (reference sequence). CDR3 in amino acids: CASSYSGGQYEQYF. The CDR3 bases are TGTGCCAGCAGTTACTCGGGGGGGCAATACGAGCAGTACTTC.

A remark on this clone: One junction end disagrees with the germline gene, perhaps due to a read error. The CDR3 DNA is TGCGCCACCGAGGGAAGTGCGGACTTC. It translates to CATEGSADF. V gene TRBV5-1 combines with J gene TRBJ2-5, with D perhaps matching TRBD2 (5 bases). CDR1 SGHRS and CDR2 YFSETQ come from the germline V gene. The CDR3 consists of 9 residues.

V usage is TRBV30 and J usage is TRBJ2-1, with 10 bases matching TRBD2. There are 16 residues in the CDR3. CDR1 is GTSNPN, CDR2 SVGIG, per germline (reference sequence). V dropped 2 bases and J dropped 4; count of bases not matched to a gene: 8. CDR3 DNA sequence: TGTGCCTGGAGTTCTTCTTTTAGCGGGAGGTACAATGAGCAGTTCTTC. This gives the protein CAWSSSFSGRYNEQFF. Combining the CDR3 with reference TRBV30 and TRBJ2-1 gives the whole variable domain SQTIHQWPATLVQPVGSPLSLECTVEGTSNPNLYWYRQAAGRGLQLLFYSVGIGQISSEVPQNLSASRPQDRQFILSSKKLLLSDSGFYLCAWSSSFSGRYNEQFFGPGTRLTVL.

The gene calls are TRBV27 and TRBJ1-5; D is uncertain. Germline CDR1 is MNHEY and CDR2 is SMNVEV (reference sequence). The CDR3 spans 14 residues. V lost 4 bases, J lost 3 bases, and 10 bases lay in between. CDR3 nucleotide sequence: TGTGCCAGCAGTTCCATCCGGGACAATCAGCCCCAGCATTTT. Amino acids: CASSSIRDNQPQHF.

This chain uses TRBV7-8 with TRBJ2-7; a possible D gene is TRBD2 (6 bases). V dropped 7 bases and J dropped 4 bases, with 17 bases sitting between them. The CDR3 contains 14 residues. Germline V gene lookup returns CDR1 SGHVS and CDR2 FQNEAQ. Here the CDR3 DNA reads TGTGCCAGCACCATTATCGCGGGGACGTACGAGCAGTACTTC. Its translation: CASTIIAGTYEQYF.